One sample yielded the 20 T cell receptor beta chains listed below, sequenced in a study of technical replicates of blood from several donors. The table came from immunoSEQ multiplex PCR; TCRdb's copy has only in-frame clones and leaves some out. Of around 83,000 clones listed, 75% to 95% are singletons. Sequenced sample: T cells isolated from PBMCs. Receptor source: a human donor in good health. Some clones in this sample may be carry-over from other donors' samples.

The genes are TRBV30 and TRBJ1-4; 10 nucleotides line up with TRBD1. V gave up 5 bases and J gave up 0 bases; unmatched junction bases: 6. Germline values: CDR1 GTSNPN, CDR2 SVGIG (reference sequence). The CDR3 length is 16 residues. The CDR3 loop reads CAWLGQGLATNEKLFF. The CDR3 DNA follows: TGTGCCTGGTTGGGACAGGGGTTAGCAACTAATGAAAAACTGTTTTTT.

This sequence joins TRBV28 and TRBJ2-3; a weak D match, TRBD1 (5 bases). Trimming removed 6 bases at V and 7 bases at J, with 23 bases between. Germline V gives CDR1 MDHEN, CDR2 SYDVKM. The CDR3 is 16 residues long. CDR3 DNA: TGTGCCAGCAGCCCAACGGGCAGGGATACACAATATACGCAGTATTTT. It translates to CASSPTGRDTQYTQYF.

The chain employs TRBV7-2 and TRBJ2-6, with unresolved D. Deletions cut 6 bases from V and 0 bases from J, with 9 bases between. The CDR3 spans 15 residues. The V gene's germline CDR1 is SGHTA and CDR2 FQGNSA. The CDR3 DNA follows: TGTGCCAGCAGTCTCCGGTTCTCTGGGGCCAACGTCCTGACTTTC. It specifies CASSLRFSGANVLTF.

The genes are TRBV19 and TRBJ2-7; 7 bases line up with TRBD1. The length of the CDR3 is 16 residues. V gave up 5 bases and J gave up 3 bases; unmatched junction bases: 13. The V gene's germline CDR1 is LNHDA and CDR2 SQIVND (reference sequence). The CDR3 protein is CASSAQGDSFYYEQYF. In nucleotides, the CDR3 is TGTGCCAGTAGTGCGCAAGGGGACAGTTTCTACTACGAGCAGTACTTC.

The rearrangement uses TRBV5-4 and TRBJ2-2; 8 bases fit TRBD2. Trimming at V came to 4 bases and at J to 4 bases, leaving 9 bases not matched to a gene. Germline assignment: CDR1 SGHNT and CDR2 YYREEE (reference sequence). The CDR3 sequence is 16 residues long. The chain's CDR3 is CASSQGGLAGTGELFF. The CDR3 DNA sequence: TGTGCCAGCAGCCAGGGTGGCCTAGCGGGCACCGGGGAGCTGTTTTTT.

This sequence joins TRBV6-6 and TRBJ2-7, with 12 bases aligning to TRBD2. With 5 bases clipped from V and 5 bases from J, the junction kept 7 bases outside the gene matches. The CDR3 has 15 amino acids. Germline CDR1 and CDR2: MNHNY and SVGAGI (reference sequence). CDR3 sequence (DNA): TGTGCCAGCAGTAAAGGGACTAGCGGGCGCAACGAGCAGTACTTC. It is translated as CASSKGTSGRNEQYF.

The J gene is TRBJ2-7, the V gene TRBV19; TRBD1 is a possible D gene (6 bases). Germline CDR1 and CDR2: LNHDA and SQIVND (reference sequence). Between the trimmed V and J ends, which lost 1 base and 5 bases, there was a span of 18 bases. This CDR3 is 16 amino acids long. CDR3 protein: CASSIAGTRWINEQYF. CDR3 in DNA: TGTGCCAGTAGTATAGCCGGGACACGGTGGATAAACGAGCAGTACTTC.

The chain is built from TRBV27 and TRBJ2-7; 10 positions agree with TRBD2. V shed 3 bases, J shed 1 base, and the junction held 6 bases outside the gene matches. Germline V gives CDR1 MNHEY, CDR2 SMNVEV (reference sequence). The length of the CDR3 is 16 residues. This CDR3 is CASSFQIAGGSYEQYF. The CDR3 region has the DNA TGTGCCAGCAGTTTCCAAATAGCGGGAGGTTCCTACGAGCAGTACTTC.

The chain couples TRBV19 to TRBJ2-1; TRBD2 matches 12 bases. CDR1 and CDR2 from the germline V gene are LNHDA and SQIVND (reference sequence). Losses at the gene ends were 5 bases for V and 8 bases for J; bases not matched to a gene: 4. The CDR3 totals 14 residues. The CDR3: CASSFLAGGYEQFF. Written as DNA, the CDR3 is TGTGCCAGTAGTTTCCTAGCGGGAGGGTATGAGCAGTTCTTC. Supplemented by reference TRBV19 and TRBJ2-1, the full variable domain reads DGGITQSPKYLFRKEGQNVTLSCEQNLNHDAMYWYRQDPGQGLRLIYYSQIVNDFQKGDIAEGYSVSREKKESFPLTVTSAQKNPTAFYLCASSFLAGGYEQFFGPGTRLTVL.

The V and J genes are TRBV29-1 and TRBJ2-3, with TRBD2 as a possible D gene (6 bases). V was cut by 1 base and J by 0 bases, with 11 bases left in between. Germline V gene sequence: CDR1 SQVTM, CDR2 ANQGSEA. The CDR3 totals 15 residues. The chain's CDR3 is CSVEAREDSTDTQYF. CDR3 bases: TGCAGCGTTGAAGCTAGGGAGGACAGCACAGATACGCAGTATTTT.

The CDR3 sequence is CASSVGSGGSLNEQFF. The CDR3 DNA sequence: TGTGCCAGCAGCGTAGGGAGTGGAGGTTCTCTCAATGAGCAGTTCTTC. The rearrangement uses TRBV9 and TRBJ2-1; D is possibly TRBD2 (5 bases). V was trimmed by 0 bases and J by 6 bases, leaving 16 bases between them. The CDR3 is made up of 16 amino acids. Germline V gives CDR1 SGDLS, CDR2 YYNGEE.

V and J are TRBV7-3 and TRBJ2-1; 15 bases line up with TRBD2. This CDR3 is built from 21 residues. Unmatched junction bases numbered 17, after V lost 1 base and J lost 7 bases. Germline lookup yields CDR1 SGHTA and CDR2 FQGTGA. The CDR3 reads CASSLSLKGTSGRLVFNEQFF. The CDR3 DNA sequence: TGTGCCAGCAGCTTAAGCTTGAAGGGGACTAGCGGGAGGCTGGTCTTTAATGAGCAGTTCTTC.

This sequence joins TRBV5-4 and TRBJ2-3, with D unclear. Germline CDR1 reads SGHNT; CDR2 reads YYREEE (reference sequence). This CDR3 is 17 amino acids long. Deletions cut 4 bases from V and 0 bases from J, with 18 bases between. CDR3 DNA sequence: TGTGCCAGCAGCCCCCGCGTACCAGGCATCAGCACAGATACGCAGTATTTT. Translation: CASSPRVPGISTDTQYF.

V usage is TRBV11-1 and J usage is TRBJ2-5, with TRBD2 matching over 12 bases. The DNA end lines up better with TRBJ2-7; the J call may be wrong. This CDR3 comprises 17 residues. The germline V gene has CDR1 SGHAT and CDR2 FQDESV (reference sequence). The CDR3 spells CASSLVGTSGFHYEQYF. CDR3 coding DNA: TGTGCCAGCAGCTTAGTGGGGACTAGCGGGTTCCACTACGAGCAGTACTTC.

The chain is built from TRBV7-2 and TRBJ1-2; D possibly corresponds to TRBD1 (6 bases). The CDR3 is 14 residues long. In germline, CDR1 is SGHTA, CDR2 FQGNSA. The germline V and J ends were trimmed by 5 bases and 8 bases, with 18 bases remaining between them. The CDR3 coding sequence is TGTGCCAGCAGCCCCACGATAGGGGGAGGGGGCTACACCTTC. The encoded protein is CASSPTIGGGGYTF. Combining the CDR3 with reference TRBV7-2 and TRBJ1-2 gives the whole variable domain GAGVSQSPSNKVTEKGKDVELRCDPISGHTALYWYRQSLGQGLEFLIYFQGNSAPDKSGLPSDRFSAERTGGSVSTLTIQRTQQEDSAVYLCASSPTIGGGGYTFGSGTRLTVV.

CDR3 in amino acids: CATSGTAGRDTQYF. Written as DNA, the CDR3 is TGTGCCACCTCCGGGACAGCCGGTAGGGATACGCAGTATTTT. The chain uses TRBV21-1 and TRBJ2-3; the table's D call TRBD1 went unverified against the DNA. TRBV21-1 is given as a pseudogene. The CDR3 consists of 14 residues.

The V call is TRBV7-9, the J call TRBJ1-2; D might be TRBD1 (6 bases). Germline CDR1 SEHNR, CDR2 FQNEAQ (reference sequence). Trimming cost V 6 bases and J 8 bases, with 19 bases left between them. There are 14 residues in the CDR3. The CDR3 spells CASSSDRGLGGYTF. The CDR3 bases are TGTGCCAGCAGTTCGGACAGAGGCCTAGGCGGCTACACCTTC.

V gene TRBV6-5 combines with J gene TRBJ2-7, with unresolved D. CDR3 length: 15 residues. The V end was cut by 6 bases, the J end by 4 bases, with 19 bases between. Germline CDR1 and CDR2: MNHEY and SVGAGI. The CDR3 nucleotides read TGTGCCAGCAGCCGACCGACTTGGCGCGGTTACGAGCAGTACTTC. As protein: CASSRPTWRGYEQYF.

In nucleotides, the CDR3 is TGTGCCAGCAGTACAGGGGGCATGAACACTGAAGCTTTCTTT. Protein sequence: CASSTGGMNTEAFF. V is TRBV6-1 and J is TRBJ1-1, with TRBD1 matching 9 bases. There are 14 residues in the CDR3. Germline values: CDR1 MNHNS, CDR2 SASEGT. After removal of 5 bases from V and 0 bases from J, the junction contained 1 base not matched to a gene.

Only a few counts were recorded for this clone. V and J are TRBV28 and TRBJ2-7; 9 bases align to TRBD1. V lost 6 bases to trimming and J lost 4 bases; unmatched junction nucleotides: 7. CDR1 and CDR2 from the germline V gene are MDHEN and SYDVKM. The CDR3 covers 14 residues. The CDR3 DNA sequence: TGTGCCAGCAGAGGGAACAGGGGGCAATACGAGCAGTACTTC. It specifies CASRGNRGQYEQYF.